Listed here are 16 T cell receptor beta chains from one sample, sequenced in a study of shared clonotypes between healthy human individuals. Profiled with immunoSEQ multiplex PCR; TCRdb holds only in-frame clones, not every one. The sample consists of some 2.1 million clones, just under 95% of them appearing once. CD8 cells classed as naive were CD45RO-negative and positively selected for CCR7, excluding terminally differentiated effector memory CD45RA+ cells. Material for sequencing was naive CD8+ T cells from PBMCs. The receptors derive from a man younger than 30 in good health. Some clones in this sample may be carry-over from other donors' samples.

This chain connects TRBV9 to TRBJ2-2; D is ambiguous. Germline values: CDR1 SGDLS, CDR2 YYNGEE. This CDR3 region has 15 residues. Trimming removed 0 bases from V and 5 bases from J, with 11 bases in between. CDR3 in DNA: TGTGCCAGCAGCGTAGCGGGCAGCCCGACCGGGGAGCTGTTTTTT. It yields the protein CASSVAGSPTGELFF. The variable domain in full, with the rest retrieved from reference TRBV9 and TRBJ2-2, is DSGVTQTPKHLITATGQRVTLRCSPRSGDLSVYWYQQSLDQGLQFLIQYYNGEERAKGNILERFSAQQFPDLHSELNLSSLELGDSALYFCASSVAGSPTGELFFGEGSRLTVL.

About this clone: A much larger clone is a single base away; this may be a read error. In the same sample, other DNA sequences code for this CDR3. The CDR3 reads CASSGVENTEAFF. In DNA form, the CDR3 reads TGTGCCAGCAGCGGGGTGGAGAACACTGAAGCTTTCTTT. The chain recombines TRBV9 with TRBJ1-1; D is ambiguous. The CDR3 has 13 residues. The V end lost 3 bases, the J end lost 1 base, and 7 bases lay between the germline ends. CDR1 is SGDLS and CDR2 is YYNGEE in the germline V gene.

This clone was counted once. The chain is built from TRBV7-9 and TRBJ1-1; TRBD1 aligns across 7 bases. Germline CDR1 reads SEHNR; CDR2 reads FQNEAQ (reference sequence). The CDR3 contains 11 residues. Trimming cost V 3 bases and J 8 bases; bases outside gene matches: 0. The CDR3 reads CASSLGQEAFF. The CDR3 DNA reads as TGTGCCAGCAGCTTGGGACAGGAAGCTTTCTTT. Complete variable domain (other parts from reference TRBV7-9 and TRBJ1-1): DTGVSQNPRHKITKRGQNVTFRCDPISEHNRLYWYRQTLGQGPEFLTYFQNEAQLEKSRLLSDRFSAERPKGSFSTLEIQRTEQGDSAMYLCASSLGQEAFFGQGTRLTVV.

This chain uses TRBV15 with TRBJ2-1; TRBD1 aligns across 7 bases. This CDR3 has 14 amino acids. V was clipped by 4 bases and J by 10 bases; unmatched bases: 10. Germline lookup yields CDR1 LNHNV and CDR2 YYDKDF (reference sequence). The CDR3: CATSNDRVVGEQFF. CDR3 DNA sequence: TGTGCCACCAGCAATGACAGGGTCGTAGGGGAGCAGTTCTTC.

The chain couples TRBV6-5 to TRBJ1-2; D ambiguous. The length of the CDR3 is 15 residues. From germline, CDR1 is MNHEY and CDR2 SVGAGI. The V and J ends lost 7 bases and 0 bases respectively, with 15 bases between them. Written as DNA, the CDR3 is TGTGCCAGCACCCCCGGAAGGGCTCCTAACTATGGCTACACCTTC. This translates into CASTPGRAPNYGYTF.

The chain combines TRBV19 with TRBJ2-3, with D possibly TRBD2 on 5 matching bases. Trimming removed 7 bases at V and 4 bases at J, with 12 bases between. The length of the CDR3 is 13 residues. From germline, CDR1 is LNHDA and CDR2 SQIVND (reference sequence). DNA of the CDR3: TGTGCCAGTACCCCCCCCGGGGCAGATACGCAGTATTTT. It specifies CASTPPGADTQYF.

This chain uses TRBV6-5 with TRBJ1-1; 7 bases fit TRBD1. Germline loops: CDR1 MNHEY, CDR2 SVGAGI. This CDR3 is 15 amino acids long. V lost 5 bases to trimming and J lost 4 bases; unmatched junction nucleotides: 10. The CDR3 reads CASSLSRQGRTEAFF. CDR3 nucleotide sequence: TGTGCCAGCAGTCTATCTCGACAGGGACGCACTGAAGCTTTCTTT.

The chain links TRBV11-1 to TRBJ2-3; TRBD2 agrees at 11 bases. CDR1 is SGHAT, CDR2 FQDESV, per germline (reference sequence). V dropped 1 base and J dropped 5; count of bases not matched to a gene: 11. The CDR3 is 18 residues long. This CDR3 is CASSLDRSGRAVKDTQYF. The DNA for the CDR3 is TGTGCCAGCAGCTTAGATCGTAGCGGGAGGGCCGTTAAAGATACGCAGTATTTT.

V gene TRBV7-9 combines with J gene TRBJ1-5; 10 positions agree with TRBD1. V shed 5 bases and J 6 bases; nucleotides not matched to a gene: 10. This CDR3 spans 16 amino acids. The V gene's germline CDR1 is SEHNR and CDR2 FQNEAQ (reference sequence). DNA for the CDR3: TGTGCCAGCAGCACCTCTGGGACAGGGGACAGTCAGCCCCAGCATTTT. Translating it yields CASSTSGTGDSQPQHF.

The chain uses TRBV6-5 and TRBJ2-7; 9 bases are shared with TRBD1. The CDR3 sequence is 15 residues long. Per the germline V gene, CDR1 is MNHEY and CDR2 is SVGAGI. The V gene end was trimmed by 4 bases and the J gene end by 2 bases; junction bases not matched to a gene: 6. The CDR3: CASSSRQGGPYEQYF. DNA of the CDR3: TGTGCCAGCAGTTCCCGACAGGGGGGTCCCTACGAGCAGTACTTC.

This CDR3 is CASSPGTGDLYGYTF. In nucleotides, the CDR3 is TGTGCCAGCAGCCCAGGGACAGGGGACCTCTATGGCTACACCTTC. This chain joins TRBV7-9 and TRBJ1-2; 10 bases are a match to TRBD1. V shed 5 bases and J 4 bases; nucleotides not matched to a gene: 7. The CDR3 consists of 15 residues. CDR1 SEHNR and CDR2 FQNEAQ come from the germline V gene (reference sequence).

This clone was counted only a few times. The identical CDR3 is also encoded by other nucleotide sequences in the sample. The chain is built from TRBV11-1 and TRBJ2-1; 11 nucleotides line up with TRBD2. Germline V lookup: CDR1 SGHAT, CDR2 FQDESV (reference sequence). CDR3 length equals 15 residues. Trimming took 5 bases from V and 4 from J; bases not matched to a gene: 4. The chain's CDR3 is CASSPGLAEYNEQFF. In nucleotides, the CDR3 is TGTGCCAGCAGCCCGGGACTAGCGGAATACAATGAGCAGTTCTTC.

The chain has TRBV27 and TRBJ1-1; D unresolved. The CDR3 is 13 residues long. The germline V gene encodes CDR1 MNHEY and CDR2 SMNVEV (reference sequence). The V and J ends lost 5 bases and 1 base respectively, with 8 bases between them. This CDR3 is CASSEVWNTEAFF. In DNA form, the CDR3 reads TGTGCCAGCAGTGAAGTCTGGAACACTGAAGCTTTCTTT.

This clone was observed a handful of times. The J gene is TRBJ1-1, the V gene TRBV19; TRBD1 matches 7 bases. The CDR3 consists of 15 residues. CDR1 is LNHDA and CDR2 is SQIVND in the germline V gene (reference sequence). V gave up 6 bases and J gave up 0 bases; unmatched junction bases: 7. CDR3 DNA: TGTGCCAGTAGCTCGGAGGGACAGATGAACACTGAAGCTTTCTTT. Protein sequence: CASSSEGQMNTEAFF.

Points on this clone: At the DNA level, this CDR3 is encoded by other sequences in the same sample as well. The chain joins TRBV27 to TRBJ2-7, with D possibly being TRBD2 (6 bases). Germline V gene sequence: CDR1 MNHEY, CDR2 SMNVEV (reference sequence). Between the trimmed V and J ends, which lost 5 bases and 3 bases, there was a span of 11 bases. This CDR3 contains 13 residues. CDR3 residues: CASSPSTSYEQYF. The CDR3, as DNA: TGTGCCAGCAGTCCATCGACTAGCTACGAGCAGTACTTC.

The chain has TRBV5-1 and TRBJ2-5, with D maybe TRBD1 (6 bases). The CDR3 totals 13 residues. Per germline, CDR1 SGHRS and CDR2 YFSETQ. V lost 3 bases and J lost 2, with 8 bases in between. The CDR3 loop reads CASSWDNQETQYF. The CDR3 DNA is TGCGCCAGCAGCTGGGACAATCAAGAGACCCAGTACTTC. The complete variable domain, with remaining parts taken from reference TRBV5-1 and TRBJ2-5, reads KAGVTQTPRYLIKTRGQQVTLSCSPISGHRSVSWYQQTPGQGLQFLFEYFSETQRNKGNFPGRFSGRQFSNSRSEMNVSTLELGDSALYLCASSWDNQETQYFGPGTRLLVL.